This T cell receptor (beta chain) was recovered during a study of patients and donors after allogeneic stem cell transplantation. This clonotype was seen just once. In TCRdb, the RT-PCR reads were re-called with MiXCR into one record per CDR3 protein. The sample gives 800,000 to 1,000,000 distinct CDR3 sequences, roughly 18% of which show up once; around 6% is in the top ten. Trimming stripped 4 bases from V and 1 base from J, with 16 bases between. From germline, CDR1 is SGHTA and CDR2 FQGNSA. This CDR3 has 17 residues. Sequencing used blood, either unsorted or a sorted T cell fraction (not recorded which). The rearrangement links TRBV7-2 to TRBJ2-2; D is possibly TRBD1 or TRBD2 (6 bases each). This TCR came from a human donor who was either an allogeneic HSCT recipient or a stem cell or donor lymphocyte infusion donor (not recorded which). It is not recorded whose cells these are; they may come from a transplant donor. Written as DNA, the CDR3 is TGTGCCAGCAGCTCCCGAACTAGGGGGGTGAACACCGGGGAGCTGTTTTTT. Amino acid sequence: CASSSRTRGVNTGELFF.